This T cell receptor beta chain stems from a study of T cell repertoires in aging, cancer and after chemotherapy. The overall study: Donor ages fell into six groups from 30 or younger up to 70 or older. Glioblastoma patients receiving temozolomide-based therapy gave paired samples before and after chemotherapy. Study observations and caveats: In cancer patients, declining TCR diversity with age involved lost richness and lost evenness. Immunological memory after chemotherapy cannot be judged from the repertoire data.

Regarding this clonotype: What it binds is not known.

TRB rearrangements spanning V, D and J were amplified using mixed TRB-A/B primers. A single record per CDR3 protein comes from TCRdb applying MiXCR to the multiplex PCR reads. Here the sample spans over a thousand distinct CDR3 sequences, roughly 29% being singletons. The template was genomic DNA from peripheral blood, not RNA. Germline CDR1 reads LNHNV; CDR2 reads YYDKDF (reference sequence). J lost 0 bases, V lost 1 base, and 8 bases had no gene match. The CDR3 length is 18 residues. The sequence came from a human donor with a solid tumor. Sequenced input: blood. The chain joins TRBV15 to TRBJ1-3, with 8 bases that match TRBD1. This chain's CDR3 is CATSRAGTGQFSGNTIYF. CDR3 bases: TGTGCCACCAGCAGAGCCGGGACAGGACAATTCTCTGGAAACACCATATATTTT.